This T cell receptor (beta chain) was recovered during a study of cytomegalovirus exposure and HLA in healthy donors. Whole-study findings and limits: In an earlier analysis, in roughly 580 donors, most V segments appeared productive either ~90% or ~30% of the time. Highest at DRB1 and lowest at HLA-C, TCR association rates differed among HLA loci in a later analysis.

The study sampled nominally healthy donors, though unrecorded immune exposures were likely. Comment on this clone: Its antigen remains unidentified.

Vbeta (60) and Jbeta (13) primers were used in the PCR. Profiled with immunoSEQ multiplex PCR; TCRdb holds only in-frame clones, not every one. The repertoire has some 160,000 clones, 70% to 80% of them found once; the top ten carry 2% to 2.5%. CDR1 SGHKS and CDR2 YYEKEE come from the germline V gene (reference sequence). The CDR3 has 15 amino acids. With 4 bases clipped from V and 2 bases from J, the junction kept 6 bases outside the gene matches. The origin of this receptor is a man aged 50-60 years in good health and CMV-seropositive. The sequenced sample was PBMCs. The rearrangement uses TRBV5-5 and TRBJ1-5, with 7 bases that match TRBD1. CDR3 residues: CASSPRGFGNQPQHF. CDR3 nucleotides: TGTGCCAGCAGCCCCAGGGGGTTCGGCAATCAGCCCCAGCATTTT.